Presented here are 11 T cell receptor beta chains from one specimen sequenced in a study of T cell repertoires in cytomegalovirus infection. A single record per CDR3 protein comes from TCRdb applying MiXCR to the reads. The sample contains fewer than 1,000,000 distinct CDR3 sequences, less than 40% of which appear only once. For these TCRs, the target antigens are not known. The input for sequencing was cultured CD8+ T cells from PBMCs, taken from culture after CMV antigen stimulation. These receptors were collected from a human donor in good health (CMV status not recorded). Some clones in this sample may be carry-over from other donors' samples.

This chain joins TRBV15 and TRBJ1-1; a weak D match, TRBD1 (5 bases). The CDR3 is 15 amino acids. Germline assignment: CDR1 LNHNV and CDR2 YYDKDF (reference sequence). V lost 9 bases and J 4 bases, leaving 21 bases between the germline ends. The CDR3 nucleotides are TGTGCCACTATGACAGCTCCGACGGGGATCACTGAAGCTTTCTTT. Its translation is CATMTAPTGITEAFF.

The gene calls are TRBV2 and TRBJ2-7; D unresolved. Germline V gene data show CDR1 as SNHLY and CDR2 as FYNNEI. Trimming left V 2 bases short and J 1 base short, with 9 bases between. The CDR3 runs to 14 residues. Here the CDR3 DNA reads TGTGCCAGCAGTGAAAGGCTGGGATCCTACGAGCAGTACTTC. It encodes CASSERLGSYEQYF.

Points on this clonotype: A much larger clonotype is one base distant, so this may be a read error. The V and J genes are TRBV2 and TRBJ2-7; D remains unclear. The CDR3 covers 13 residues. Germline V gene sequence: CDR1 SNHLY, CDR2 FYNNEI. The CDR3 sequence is CASSEGVSLEQHF. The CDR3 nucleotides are TGTGCCAGCAGTGAAGGGGTTAGCTTGGAGCAGCACTTC.

The CDR3 nucleotides are TGTGCCAGCCCCCTCGGGACAGGGGTAATTCATGAGCAGTTCTTC. It codes for CASPLGTGVIHEQFF. The V and J genes are TRBV2 and TRBJ2-1; 10 bases fit TRBD1. Germline CDR1 and CDR2: SNHLY and FYNNEI. The CDR3 is 15 residues long. V trimming: 8 bases; J trimming: 8 bases; junction bases outside the gene matches: 12.

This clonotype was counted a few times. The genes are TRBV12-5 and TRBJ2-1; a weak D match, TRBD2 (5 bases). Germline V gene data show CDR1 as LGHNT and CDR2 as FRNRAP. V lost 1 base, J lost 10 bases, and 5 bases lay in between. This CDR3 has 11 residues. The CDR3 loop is CASGLGEEQFF. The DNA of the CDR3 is TGTGCTAGTGGTTTGGGGGAGGAGCAGTTCTTC.

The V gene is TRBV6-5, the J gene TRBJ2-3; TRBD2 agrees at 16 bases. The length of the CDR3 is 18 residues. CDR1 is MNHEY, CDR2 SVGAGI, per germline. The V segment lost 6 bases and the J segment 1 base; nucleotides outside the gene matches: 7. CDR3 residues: CASSPGTSGGAGTDTQYF. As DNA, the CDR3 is TGTGCCAGCAGCCCCGGGACTAGCGGGGGGGCCGGCACAGATACGCAGTATTTT.

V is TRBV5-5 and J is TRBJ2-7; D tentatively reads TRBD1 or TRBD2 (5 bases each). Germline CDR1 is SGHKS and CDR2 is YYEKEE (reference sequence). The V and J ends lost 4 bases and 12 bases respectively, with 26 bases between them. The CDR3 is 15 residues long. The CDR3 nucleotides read TGTGCCAGCAGCCTTGGAGTTGGGACCCTTCCGTTGTTGTACGTC. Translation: CASSLGVGTLPLLYV.

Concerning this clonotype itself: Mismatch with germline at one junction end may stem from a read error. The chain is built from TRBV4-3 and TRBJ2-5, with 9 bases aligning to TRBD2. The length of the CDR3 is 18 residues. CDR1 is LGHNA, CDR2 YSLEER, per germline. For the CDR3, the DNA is TGCGCCAACAGCCAAGATTTGGCGCGGGGGGGCCGAGAAGAGACCCAGTACTTC. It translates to CANSQDLARGGREETQYF.

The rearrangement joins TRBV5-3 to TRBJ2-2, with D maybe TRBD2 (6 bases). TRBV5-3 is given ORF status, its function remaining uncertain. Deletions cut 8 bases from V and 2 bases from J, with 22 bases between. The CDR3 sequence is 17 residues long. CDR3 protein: CASSTSLSGLNTGELFF. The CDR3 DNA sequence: TGTGCCAGCAGCACCTCACTTAGCGGACTTAACACCGGGGAGCTGTTTTTT.

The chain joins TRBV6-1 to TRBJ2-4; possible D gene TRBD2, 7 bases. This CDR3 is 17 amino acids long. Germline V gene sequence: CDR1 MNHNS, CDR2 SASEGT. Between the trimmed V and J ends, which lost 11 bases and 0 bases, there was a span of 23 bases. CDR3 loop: CALDAVGGGLAKNIQYF. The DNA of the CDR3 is TGTGCCCTCGACGCAGTAGGCGGGGGCCTAGCCAAAAACATTCAGTACTTC.

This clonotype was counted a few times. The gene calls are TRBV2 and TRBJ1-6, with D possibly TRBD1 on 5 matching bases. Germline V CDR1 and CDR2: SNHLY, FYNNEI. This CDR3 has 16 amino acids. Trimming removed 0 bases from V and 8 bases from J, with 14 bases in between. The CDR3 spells CASSEAQRGHDSPLHF. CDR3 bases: TGTGCCAGCAGTGAAGCCCAGCGTGGACATGATTCACCCCTCCACTTT.